The 8 T cell receptor beta chains below all came from one sample that was sequenced in a study of cytomegalovirus exposure and HLA in healthy donors. The PCR ran on 60 Vbeta and 13 Jbeta primers. Profiling relied on immunoSEQ multiplex PCR, and the TCRdb table lists in-frame clones only, not all of them. The table includes about 220,000 clones, around 80% detected once. Sequenced: PBMCs. The receptor set was obtained from a man aged 40-49 years in good health and CMV-seropositive.

This clone was counted only a few times. The V call is TRBV5-4, the J call TRBJ2-7; TRBD1 matches 10 bases. V was clipped by 5 bases and J by 5 bases; unmatched bases: 10. Per the germline V gene, CDR1 is SGHNT and CDR2 is YYREEE (reference sequence). The CDR3 loop spans 15 amino acids. Written as DNA, the CDR3 is TGTGCCAGCAGGCAGACAGGGGGCGAGGCTCACGAGCAGTACGTC. It encodes CASRQTGGEAHEQYV.

The J gene is TRBJ2-1, the V gene TRBV2; 8 nucleotides match TRBD2. Germline CDR1 is SNHLY and CDR2 is FYNNEI. With V trimmed by 6 bases and J by 4 bases, 2 bases remained unmatched. This CDR3 spans 13 amino acids. CDR3 in amino acids: CASSGGAYNEQFF. In DNA form, the CDR3 reads TGTGCCAGCAGCGGGGGGGCGTACAATGAGCAGTTCTTC.

The chain combines TRBV29-1 with TRBJ1-1, with D perhaps TRBD1 (5 bases). V was clipped by 3 bases and J by 1 base, with 9 bases between them. This CDR3 is 13 amino acids long. The germline CDR1 and CDR2 sequences are SQVTM and ANQGSEA. The CDR3 DNA reads TGCAGCGTTGACGGACACCGGAACACTGAAGCTTTCTTT. The encoded protein is CSVDGHRNTEAFF.

This clone came up a few times. The chain has TRBV6-5 and TRBJ2-3; D call uncertain. V dropped 0 bases and J dropped 2 bases, with 9 bases sitting between them. The CDR3 is 15 amino acids. The germline CDR1 and CDR2 sequences are MNHEY and SVGAGI. CDR3 sequence (DNA): TGTGCCAGCAGTTACTCGTCGAGCACCACAGATACGCAGTATTTT. Its protein is CASSYSSSTTDTQYF.

The rearrangement links TRBV9 to TRBJ2-1, with 8 bases matching TRBD1. The CDR3 is 13 residues long. Germline V gene sequence: CDR1 SGDLS, CDR2 YYNGEE. With V trimmed by 6 bases and J by 8 bases, 7 bases remained unmatched. The CDR3 loop is CASTAPGGDEQFF. The CDR3 coding sequence is TGTGCCAGCACCGCGCCAGGGGGCGATGAGCAGTTCTTC.

The rearrangement joins TRBV7-3 to TRBJ2-3; the match to TRBD2 covers 9 bases. Germline CDR1 SGHTA, CDR2 FQGTGA. CDR3 length: 17 amino acids. V shed 2 bases, J shed 4 bases, and the junction held 10 bases outside the gene matches. The CDR3 sequence: CASSLVPSGTVPDTQYF. CDR3 in DNA: TGTGCCAGCAGCTTAGTACCTAGCGGGACTGTCCCAGATACGCAGTATTTT.

The chain carries TRBV5-1 and TRBJ1-2; 9 bases are a match to TRBD1. Germline CDR1 is SGHRS and CDR2 is YFSETQ. The CDR3 totals 14 residues. The J segment lost 8 bases and the V segment lost 4 bases, leaving 9 bases of the junction unmatched. The CDR3 coding sequence is TGCGCCAGCAGCGGGGGGGACAGGGTCGACGGCTACACCTTC. It translates to CASSGGDRVDGYTF.

This rearrangement joins TRBV27 to TRBJ2-1; 7 bases are shared with TRBD1. Trimming removed 5 bases from V and 10 bases from J; junction bases left unmatched: 20. Germline V gene data show CDR1 as MNHEY and CDR2 as SMNVEV (reference sequence). This CDR3 is built from 17 residues. This CDR3 reads CASSPLAGTASGEEQFF. CDR3 sequence (DNA): TGTGCCAGCAGTCCCCTCGCCGGGACAGCCAGTGGTGAGGAGCAGTTCTTC.